What follows are 8 T cell receptor beta chains derived from one specimen sequenced in a study of T cells in narcolepsy (dated by TCRdb to between 2017 and 2018). Library method: the immunoSEQ multiplex PCR assay. This is the immuneACCESS table as TCRdb keeps it, with only in-frame sequences that have V and J called. A part of the clones is gone; compared with another copy, unresolved V genes explain less than half, and the rest is unexplained. This sample gives 25,000 to 35,000 clones in total; approximately 87% of them show up just once. More than 0.75% of the sample is taken by the ten largest. Sequencing was carried out using memory (CD45RA-) CD4+ T cells from blood. The label giving this sample's cell subset or site can be read as: memory T cells sorted ex vivo from peripheral blood. The receptors were sampled from a human donor in good health.

The genes are TRBV29-1 and TRBJ1-2, with D unresolved. The CDR3 length is 12 residues. Trimming stripped 5 bases from V and 4 bases from J, with 11 bases between. CDR1 SQVTM and CDR2 ANQGSEA come from the germline V gene. The CDR3 region is CSVPKYGYGYTF. The CDR3 DNA reads TGCAGCGTTCCGAAGTACGGCTATGGCTACACCTTC.

The V and J genes are TRBV7-9 and TRBJ1-1; the D is unclear. Germline V gene lookup returns CDR1 SEHNR and CDR2 FQNEAQ (reference sequence). The CDR3 has 10 residues. V was trimmed by 6 bases and J by 6 bases, leaving 5 bases between them. In DNA form, the CDR3 reads TGTGCCAGCAGTAGGGCTGAAGCTTTCTTT. This translates into CASSRAEAFF.

The chain uses TRBV11-2 and TRBJ1-6, with D hard to call. The CDR3 length is 11 residues. CDR1 is SGHAT, CDR2 FQNNGV, per germline. Trimming shortened V by 1 base and J by 9 bases, and 1 base separated the two germline ends. CDR3 DNA sequence: TGTGCCAGCAGCTTAGGTTCACCCCTCCACTTT. It encodes CASSLGSPLHF.

The genes are TRBV21-1 and TRBJ2-7; the listed D gene, TRBD2, was not tested against the DNA. TRBV21-1 is given as a pseudogene. CDR3 size: 16 residues. CDR3 region: CASTGYDQPRAYEQYF. Here the CDR3 DNA reads TGTGCCAGCACCGGATACGACCAACCTCGGGCCTACGAGCAGTACTTC.

The chain is built from TRBV7-9 and TRBJ2-3; TRBD1 or TRBD2 may be the D gene (5 bases each). V was cut by 0 bases and J by 4 bases, with 8 bases left in between. This CDR3 contains 14 residues. The germline gives CDR1 SEHNR, CDR2 FQNEAQ (reference sequence). The CDR3 DNA follows: TGTGCCAGCAGCTTAGCGGGGGAAGCAGATACGCAGTATTTT. Its protein product is CASSLAGEADTQYF.

V gene TRBV6-5 combines with J gene TRBJ2-7, with 9 positions matching TRBD1. Germline V gene lookup returns CDR1 MNHEY and CDR2 SVGAGI. After removal of 4 bases from V and 2 bases from J, the junction contained 9 bases not matched to a gene. This CDR3 contains 16 residues. The CDR3 here is CASSSYPGQGTYEQYF. CDR3 in DNA: TGTGCCAGCAGTTCCTATCCGGGACAGGGAACCTACGAGCAGTACTTC.

The chain recombines TRBV11-3 with TRBJ2-1; 8 bases line up with TRBD2. After removal of 1 base from V and 6 bases from J, the junction contained 11 bases not matched to a gene. The CDR3 consists of 17 residues. Germline lookup yields CDR1 SGHNT and CDR2 YENEEA. The CDR3 is CASSLGYPAGVSNEQFF. The CDR3, as DNA: TGTGCCAGCAGCTTAGGTTATCCAGCGGGAGTATCCAATGAGCAGTTCTTC.

Only a few counts were recorded for this clone. The CDR3 coding sequence is TGCGCCAGCAGCTGGGCGGGAGGGGGCGGCGATACGCAGTATTTT. Protein: CASSWAGGGGDTQYF. The V gene is TRBV5-1, the J gene TRBJ2-3; TRBD2 matches 9 bases. J gave up 6 bases and V 3 bases, and 8 bases lay outside the gene matches. The CDR3 is 15 amino acids. Germline V gives CDR1 SGHRS, CDR2 YFSETQ.